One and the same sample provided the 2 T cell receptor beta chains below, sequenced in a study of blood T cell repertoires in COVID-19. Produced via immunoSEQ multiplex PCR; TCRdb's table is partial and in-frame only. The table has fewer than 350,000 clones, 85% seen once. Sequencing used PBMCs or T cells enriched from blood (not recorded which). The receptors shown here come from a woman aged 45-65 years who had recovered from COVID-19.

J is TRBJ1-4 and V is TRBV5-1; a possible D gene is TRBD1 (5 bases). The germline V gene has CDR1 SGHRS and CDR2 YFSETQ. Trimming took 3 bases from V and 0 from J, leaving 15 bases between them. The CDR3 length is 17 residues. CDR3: CASSWSTGTPTNEKLFF. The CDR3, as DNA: TGCGCCAGCAGCTGGAGTACAGGAACCCCAACTAATGAAAAACTGTTTTTT.

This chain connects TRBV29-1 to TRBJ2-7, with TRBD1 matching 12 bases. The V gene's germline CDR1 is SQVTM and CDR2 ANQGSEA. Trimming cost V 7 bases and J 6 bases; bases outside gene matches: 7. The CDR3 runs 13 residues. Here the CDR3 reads CSAEGQGAIEQYF. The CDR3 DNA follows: TGCAGCGCCGAGGGACAGGGGGCCATCGAGCAGTACTTC.